A single sample is the source of the 32 T cell receptor beta chains below, sequenced in a study of T-cell memory formation after mild COVID-19. TCRdb redid the calling of the 5' RACE reads with MiXCR, one entry per CDR3 protein. The top ten hold around 21% of the sample, which has around 300,000 distinct CDR3 sequences, approximately 20% seen once. The material sequenced was PBMCs or a T cell subset sorted from them (not recorded which). The receptors here all came from a man between 18 and 35 years old who had mild COVID-19 (a few samples of this study predate the infection). Cell type and time point are not known.

This clonotype was detected many times. The V call is TRBV5-6, the J call TRBJ2-3; the D is unclear. Germline V gene data show CDR1 as SGHDT and CDR2 as YYEEEE. V was shortened by 0 bases and J by 1 base, with 6 bases between the two germline ends. CDR3 length: 14 residues. CDR3 bases: TGTGCCAGCAGCTTGGGGGCAGGCACAGATACGCAGTATTTT. Translating it yields CASSLGAGTDTQYF.

In its sample, this clonotype was seen a few times. This chain joins TRBV19 and TRBJ1-1; TRBD1 aligns across 9 bases. CDR3 size: 16 residues. Germline CDR1 reads LNHDA; CDR2 reads SQIVND (reference sequence). The ends lost 6 bases at V and 2 bases at J; junction bases unmatched: 10. CDR3 coding DNA: TGTGCCAGTAGGAGCGGGACAGGGAATATTAACACTGAAGCTTTCTTT. It yields the protein CASRSGTGNINTEAFF.

CDR3 sequence reads: CASSLSPTGDYEQYF. The CDR3 region has the DNA TGTGCCAGCAGCTTATCCCCGACAGGAGACTACGAGCAGTACTTC. The chain is built from TRBV7-9 and TRBJ2-7, with D perhaps TRBD1 (6 bases). Looked up from germline, CDR1 is SEHNR and CDR2 is FQNEAQ (reference sequence). V was cut by 2 bases and J by 3 bases, with 14 bases left in between. CDR3 length equals 15 residues.

This chain uses TRBV4-1 with TRBJ2-1, with 8 nucleotides matching TRBD2. From germline, CDR1 is MGHRA and CDR2 YSYEKL. The CDR3 has 18 amino acids. V trimming: 0 bases; J trimming: 5 bases; junction bases outside the gene matches: 12. CDR3: CASSQDQRRAGGNNEQFF. CDR3 nucleotide sequence: TGCGCCAGCAGCCAAGATCAGCGCCGCGCGGGGGGTAACAATGAGCAGTTCTTC.

The chain has TRBV7-2 and TRBJ1-5; possibly TRBD1 for D (6 bases). CDR1 and CDR2 (germline): SGHTA, FQGNSA. The CDR3 sequence is 15 residues long. V was trimmed by 3 bases and J by 5 bases, leaving 14 bases between them. CDR3 bases: TGTGCCAGCAGCTTTGGACAGTTAACTTATCAGCCCCAGCATTTT. This encodes CASSFGQLTYQPQHF.

The gene calls are TRBV11-2 and TRBJ1-2, with a tentative D call TRBD1 (5 bases). Germline loops: CDR1 SGHAT, CDR2 FQNNGV. The ends were cut back, 1 base at V and 2 bases at J, with 11 bases in the middle. The CDR3 extends over 15 amino acids. The CDR3 sequence is CASSLVAGTNYGYTF. The CDR3 DNA reads TGTGCCAGCAGCTTAGTGGCGGGGACCAACTATGGCTACACCTTC.

This chain connects TRBV4-3 to TRBJ1-4, with D possibly TRBD1 on 5 matching bases. This CDR3 comprises 14 residues. V was clipped by 0 bases and J by 8 bases, with 10 bases between them. CDR1 and CDR2 from the germline V gene are LGHNA and YSLEER. CDR3 region: CASSQESGDEKLFF. CDR3 sequence (DNA): TGCGCCAGCAGCCAAGAGTCCGGGGACGAAAAACTGTTTTTT.

The CDR3 here is CASQQTGDTEAFF. CDR3 nucleotides: TGTGCCAGCCAACAGACGGGGGACACTGAAGCTTTCTTT. The rearrangement uses TRBV28 and TRBJ1-1, with TRBD1 as a possible D gene (5 bases). Trimming removed 8 bases at V and 3 bases at J, with 13 bases between. Germline V gene data show CDR1 as MDHEN and CDR2 as SYDVKM. This CDR3 comprises 13 residues.

This clonotype was detected a few times. CDR3 amino acids: CASSDRRDRDSPLHF. CDR3 bases: TGTGCCAGCAGTGATAGACGGGACAGAGATTCACCCCTCCACTTT. The chain carries TRBV25-1 and TRBJ1-6; TRBD1 matches 7 bases. The junction had 7 bases not matched to a gene; V was cut back by 3 bases and J by 8 bases. Germline CDR1 reads MGHDK; CDR2 reads SYGVNS. CDR3 length: 15 residues.

V and J are TRBV28 and TRBJ1-2; a possible D gene is TRBD1 (6 bases). The CDR3 loop spans 14 amino acids. The V end was cut by 5 bases, the J end by 7 bases, with 17 bases between. In germline, CDR1 is MDHEN, CDR2 SYDVKM. The CDR3 nucleotides read TGTGCCAGCAGTCCCCCCTTTGGGGGCTCTGGCTACACCTTC. Protein: CASSPPFGGSGYTF.

This chain links TRBV6-6 with TRBJ2-5, with 11 bases aligning to TRBD2. The germline V gene has CDR1 MNHNY and CDR2 SVGAGI (reference sequence). J lost 3 bases, V lost 2 bases, and 2 bases had no gene match. The CDR3 spans 15 residues. CDR3: CASSYGTSGEETQYF. In DNA form, the CDR3 reads TGTGCCAGCAGTTACGGGACTAGCGGTGAAGAGACCCAGTACTTC.

This clonotype was counted only a few times. The rearrangement uses TRBV18 and TRBJ2-4; tentative D call: TRBD1 (5 bases). V lost 3 bases to trimming and J lost 8 bases, with 14 bases between them. The CDR3 covers 14 residues. Per germline, CDR1 KGHSH and CDR2 LQKENI. CDR3 loop: CASSPQQARDIQYF. As DNA, the CDR3 is TGTGCCAGCTCACCTCAACAGGCCCGGGACATTCAGTACTTC.

V and J are TRBV7-7 and TRBJ2-1; 10 bases agree with TRBD2. Germline V CDR1 and CDR2: SSHAT, FNYEAQ (reference sequence). V was pared by 1 base and J by 9 bases, with 6 bases of the junction left unmatched. This CDR3 has 15 residues. The CDR3 loop is CASSLEAGGHLEQFF. The CDR3 region has the DNA TGTGCCAGCAGCTTAGAAGCGGGGGGGCATCTTGAGCAGTTCTTC.

The chain combines TRBV4-3 with TRBJ1-4, with a weak D call TRBD1 (5 bases). The CDR3 has 18 residues. The V end lost 3 bases, the J end lost 0 bases, and 17 bases lay between the germline ends. Germline values: CDR1 LGHNA, CDR2 YSLEER. The CDR3 nucleotides read TGCGCCAGCAGCCACCAACCCCTGTGGGGCGCAACTAATGAAAAACTGTTTTTT. Protein product: CASSHQPLWGATNEKLFF.

Many counts were recorded for this clonotype. CDR3 in DNA: TGCGCCAGCAGCTTCACACATAAGAGCTCCTACGAGCAGTACTTC. As protein: CASSFTHKSSYEQYF. The chain combines TRBV5-1 with TRBJ2-7, with unresolved D. Between the trimmed V and J ends, which lost 2 bases and 0 bases, there was a span of 12 bases. The germline gives CDR1 SGHRS, CDR2 YFSETQ. The CDR3 is 15 amino acids.

The sample holds one count of this clonotype. The J gene is TRBJ2-7, the V gene TRBV9; 7 bases fit TRBD1. Germline V lookup: CDR1 SGDLS, CDR2 YYNGEE. CDR3 length: 15 amino acids. Trimming took 3 bases from V and 5 from J; bases not matched to a gene: 11. CDR3 in DNA: TGTGCCAGCAGCGCCTGGGACAGAGGGGTCCACGAGCAGTACTTC. Its translation is CASSAWDRGVHEQYF.

This chain uses TRBV6-6 with TRBJ2-1; D not certain. V gave up 6 bases and J gave up 3 bases, with 15 bases separating them. This CDR3 contains 15 residues. Looked up from germline, CDR1 is MNHNY and CDR2 is SVGAGI (reference sequence). CDR3 DNA sequence: TGTGCCAGCAGCCAAAGGGTAAATGGCTACAATGAGCAGTTCTTC. Protein: CASSQRVNGYNEQFF.

This clonotype has just a few counts. V is TRBV15 and J is TRBJ2-7; the D is unclear. Per germline, CDR1 LNHNV and CDR2 YYDKDF (reference sequence). The V and J ends lost 1 base and 2 bases respectively, with 9 bases between them. The CDR3 runs to 14 residues. CDR3 residues: CATSRGGEPYEQYV. CDR3 coding DNA: TGTGCCACCAGCAGAGGTGGGGAACCCTACGAGCAGTACGTC.

There are a few counts of this clonotype. One junction end does not reproduce the germline sequence, and a read error may be involved. This sequence joins TRBV29-1 and TRBJ1-1, with D tentatively TRBD1 (5 bases). The CDR3 consists of 14 residues. The germline CDR1 and CDR2 sequences are SQVTM and ANQGSEA. This chain's CDR3 is CSVEAQGPGTEAFF. In nucleotides, the CDR3 is TGCAGCGTCGAAGCCCAGGGTCCGGGGACTGAAGCTTTCTTT.

This rearrangement joins TRBV6-5 to TRBJ2-4; TRBD1 matches at 11 bases. The CDR3 contains 18 residues. The V gene's germline CDR1 is MNHEY and CDR2 SVGAGI. The junction had 16 bases not matched to a gene; V was cut back by 5 bases and J by 7 bases. The CDR3 reads CASSPLTGTGGSGNIQYF. DNA for the CDR3: TGTGCCAGCAGTCCCCTTACCGGGACAGGGGGGTCGGGGAACATTCAGTACTTC.

The chain recombines TRBV7-8 with TRBJ1-5, with TRBD1 matching 7 bases. V was clipped by 2 bases and J by 1 base; unmatched bases: 17. The germline gives CDR1 SGHVS, CDR2 FQNEAQ. CDR3 length: 20 amino acids. The CDR3 loop reads CASSLHDDRVGERSNQPQHF. The CDR3 DNA is TGTGCCAGCAGCTTACACGACGACAGGGTGGGCGAGAGAAGCAATCAGCCCCAGCATTTT.

This chain joins TRBV29-1 and TRBJ2-1; 10 nucleotides align to TRBD1. Germline assignment: CDR1 SQVTM and CDR2 ANQGSEA. The CDR3 extends over 18 amino acids. J gave up 6 bases and V 0 bases, and 14 bases lay outside the gene matches. The CDR3 DNA sequence: TGCAGCGTTGAAGATCTTCACGGCCGGGACAGGGGACTCAATGAGCAGTTCTTC. It encodes CSVEDLHGRDRGLNEQFF.

This clonotype came up a few times. The CDR3 region has the DNA TGCGCCAGCAGACGAGGGACAGGCCCGTCGAACACTGAAGCTTTCTTT. This codes for CASRRGTGPSNTEAFF. The chain uses TRBV10-2 and TRBJ1-1; 8 nucleotides match TRBD1. V was clipped by 6 bases and J by 1 base; unmatched bases: 10. The CDR3 covers 16 residues. CDR1 and CDR2 from the germline V gene are WSHSY and SAAADI.

This clonotype was seen more than once but under ten times. The chain joins TRBV11-2 to TRBJ1-1; TRBD1 aligns across 7 bases. The CDR3 covers 16 residues. Trimming cost V 3 bases and J 0 bases; bases outside gene matches: 7. Germline CDR1 reads SGHAT; CDR2 reads FQNNGV. CDR3 region: CASSFAGTVMNTEAFF. The CDR3 DNA reads as TGTGCCAGCAGCTTCGCCGGGACAGTTATGAACACTGAAGCTTTCTTT.

CDR3 nucleotides: TGTGCCACTACGACTCAGAACACTGAAGCTTTCTTT. This codes for CATTTQNTEAFF. The chain is built from TRBV2 and TRBJ1-1; D unclear. Germline V gene lookup returns CDR1 SNHLY and CDR2 FYNNEI. This CDR3 has 12 amino acids. Between the trimmed V and J ends, which lost 10 bases and 1 base, there was a span of 10 bases.

This clonotype showed up just a few times. This chain links TRBV4-1 with TRBJ1-3, with 8 bases matching TRBD1. V was pared by 4 bases and J by 3 bases, with 5 bases of the junction left unmatched. The germline gives CDR1 MGHRA, CDR2 YSYEKL. This CDR3 contains 15 residues. CDR3 sequence (DNA): TGCGCCAGCAGCCTCCAGGGGGCCGGTGGAAACACCATATATTTT. Translating gives CASSLQGAGGNTIYF.

The J gene is TRBJ1-1, the V gene TRBV6-5; D not certain. From germline, CDR1 is MNHEY and CDR2 SVGAGI. This CDR3 spans 12 amino acids. V was cut by 4 bases and J by 3 bases, with 6 bases left in between. For the CDR3, the DNA is TGTGCCAGCAGTTCGGCCGACACTGAAGCTTTCTTT. Protein product: CASSSADTEAFF.

The chain employs TRBV18 and TRBJ2-7; TRBD1 is a possible D gene (6 bases). V lost 3 bases, J lost 3 bases, and 12 bases lay in between. This CDR3 is built from 14 residues. The germline CDR1 and CDR2 sequences are KGHSH and LQKENI. CDR3 in DNA: TGTGCCAGCTCACCGGGACAAGTTAACTACGAGCAGTACTTC. Its translation is CASSPGQVNYEQYF. Full variable domain (outside the CDR3, taken from reference TRBV18 and TRBJ2-7): NAGVMQNPRHLVRRRGQEARLRCSPMKGHSHVYWYRQLPEEGLKFMVYLQKENIIDESGMPKERFSAEFPKEGPSILRIQQVVRGDSAAYFCASSPGQVNYEQYFGPGTRLTVT.

The genes are TRBV4-3 and TRBJ1-1, with D possibly being TRBD1 (5 bases). The CDR3 is 14 amino acids. V lost 0 bases and J lost 10, with 15 bases in between. Per germline, CDR1 LGHNA and CDR2 YSLEER. Here the CDR3 reads CASSQETRVVRAFF. The CDR3 nucleotides are TGCGCCAGCAGCCAAGAGACCAGGGTAGTTCGAGCTTTCTTT.

This chain links TRBV7-2 with TRBJ1-5, with D perhaps matching TRBD1 (6 bases). The V end lost 5 bases, the J end lost 7 bases, and 18 bases lay between the germline ends. The CDR3 sequence is 15 residues long. Germline lookup yields CDR1 SGHTA and CDR2 FQGNSA. CDR3 protein: CASSPTMWGRQPQHF. Written as DNA, the CDR3 is TGTGCCAGCAGCCCCACCATGTGGGGGCGGCAGCCCCAGCATTTT.

The chain is built from TRBV5-1 and TRBJ2-2, with 8 bases matching TRBD1. J was trimmed by 4 bases and V by 0 bases; bases with no gene match: 5. Per germline, CDR1 SGHRS and CDR2 YFSETQ. CDR3 length: 16 residues. This CDR3 reads CASSLALGQGTGELFF. The CDR3 nucleotides read TGCGCCAGCAGCTTGGCCCTAGGACAGGGCACCGGGGAGCTGTTTTTT.

This clonotype was seen more than once but under ten times. This chain joins TRBV7-2 and TRBJ1-5; D call uncertain. The germline V gene encodes CDR1 SGHTA and CDR2 FQGNSA. V dropped 5 bases and J dropped 0 bases, with 8 bases sitting between them. This CDR3 has 14 residues. The CDR3 is CASSLTTSNQPQHF. The CDR3 DNA reads as TGTGCCAGCAGCCTGACCACTAGCAATCAGCCCCAGCATTTT.